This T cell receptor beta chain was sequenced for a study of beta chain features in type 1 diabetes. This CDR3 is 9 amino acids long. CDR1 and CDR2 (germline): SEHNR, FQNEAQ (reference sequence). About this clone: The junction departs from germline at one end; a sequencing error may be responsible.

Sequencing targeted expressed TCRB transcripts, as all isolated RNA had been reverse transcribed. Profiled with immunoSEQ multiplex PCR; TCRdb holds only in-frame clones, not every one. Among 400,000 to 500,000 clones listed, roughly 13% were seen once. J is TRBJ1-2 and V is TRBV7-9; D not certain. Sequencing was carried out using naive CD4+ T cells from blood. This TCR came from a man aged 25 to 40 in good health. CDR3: CASRRDMIF. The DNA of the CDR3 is TGTGCCAGCAGACGTGATATGATCTTC. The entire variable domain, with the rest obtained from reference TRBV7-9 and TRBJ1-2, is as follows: DTGVSQNPRHKITKRGQNVTFRCDPISEHNRLYWYRQTLGQGPEFLTYFQNEAQLEKSRLLSDRFSAERPKGSFSTLEIQRTEQGDSAMYLCASRRDMIFGSGTRLTVV.